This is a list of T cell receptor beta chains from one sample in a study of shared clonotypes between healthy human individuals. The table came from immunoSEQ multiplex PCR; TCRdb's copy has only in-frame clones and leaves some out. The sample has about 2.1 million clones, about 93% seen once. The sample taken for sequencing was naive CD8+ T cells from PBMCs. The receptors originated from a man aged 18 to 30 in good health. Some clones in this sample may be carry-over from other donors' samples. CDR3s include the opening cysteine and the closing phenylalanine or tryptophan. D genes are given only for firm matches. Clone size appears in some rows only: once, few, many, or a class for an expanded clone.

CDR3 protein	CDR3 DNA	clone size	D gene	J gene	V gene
CASSWRGGAGYGYTF	TGTGCCAGCAGTTGGCGCGGGGGCGCCGGGTATGGCTACACCTTC	-	-	TRBJ1-2	TRBV25-1
CASRPPDHEQFF	TGTGCCAGCAGGCCTCCGGACCATGAGCAGTTCTTC	once	-	TRBJ2-1	TRBV11-2
CATSSTGGNGDNEQFF	TGTGCCACCAGCAGCACGGGAGGGAACGGGGACAATGAGCAGTTCTTC	-	TRBD2	TRBJ2-1	TRBV15
CASSERFREYQETQYF	TGTGCCAGCAGTGAAAGGTTCAGGGAGTACCAAGAGACCCAGTACTTC	-	-	TRBJ2-5	TRBV6-1
CASSVAGGNTDTQYF	TGTGCCAGCAGCGTAGCGGGAGGAAACACAGATACGCAGTATTTT	once	TRBD2	TRBJ2-3	TRBV9
CAISPGQGSYEQYF	TGTGCCATCAGCCCGGGGCAGGGGTCCTACGAGCAGTACTTC	-	-	TRBJ2-7	TRBV10-3
CASSIMPVGANTGELFF	TGTGCCAGTAGTATCATGCCTGTGGGGGCGAACACCGGGGAGCTGTTTTTT	-	-	TRBJ2-2	TRBV19
CASSQGWAGYEQYF	TGCGCCAGCAGCCAAGGATGGGCGGGCTACGAGCAGTACTTC	-	-	TRBJ2-7	TRBV4-1
CASSERGVLGSTYEQYF	TGTGCCAGCAGTGAAAGGGGGGTGTTGGGCAGCACCTACGAGCAGTACTTC	-	-	TRBJ2-7	TRBV6-1
CAISEPGQAYEQYF	TGTGCCATCAGTGAGCCCGGACAGGCCTACGAGCAGTACTTC	-	TRBD1	TRBJ2-7	TRBV10-3
CASSLAAMGGIHEQFF	TGTGCCAGCAGCTTGGCCGCAATGGGGGGGATTCATGAGCAGTTCTTC	-	TRBD2	TRBJ2-1	TRBV5-6
CASSPHYRGIQYF	TGCGCCAGCAGCCCCCATTATCGCGGCATTCAGTACTTC	-	-	TRBJ2-4	TRBV5-1
CASSPRVAGYQETQYF	TGCGCCAGCAGCCCCAGGGTAGCGGGGTACCAAGAGACCCAGTACTTC	-	TRBD2	TRBJ2-5	TRBV4-1
CASSPSVGEQFF	TGTGCCAGCAGTCCATCAGTCGGTGAGCAGTTCTTC	-	-	TRBJ2-1	TRBV27
CASSEQGYQETQYF	TGTGCCAGCAGCGAACAGGGGTACCAAGAGACCCAGTACTTC	-	TRBD1	TRBJ2-5	TRBV5-6
CATSRVPGALEAFF	TGTGCCACCAGCAGAGTCCCAGGGGCGCTGGAGGCTTTCTTT	-	-	TRBJ1-1	TRBV15
CASAGGTDTQYF	TGTGCTAGTGCTGGGGGCACAGATACGCAGTATTTT	-	-	TRBJ2-3	TRBV12-5
CASGGGDLTDTQYF	TGTGCCAGCGGCGGGGGGGACCTTACAGATACGCAGTATTTT	once	TRBD2	TRBJ2-3	TRBV9
CASSFYRLLLSEQFF	TGTGCCAGCAGTTTTTACAGGCTCCTCTTAAGTGAGCAGTTCTTC	-	-	TRBJ2-1	TRBV28
CASGGREVYEQYF	TGTGCCAGCGGGGGGCGGGAGGTCTACGAGCAGTACTTC	-	TRBD2	TRBJ2-7	TRBV2
CASSPPRPGAKGAFF	TGTGCCAGCTCACCACCAAGGCCGGGGGCAAAGGGAGCTTTCTTT	-	-	TRBJ1-1	TRBV18
CASSFFGNTEAFF	TGTGCCAGCAGCTTTTTCGGTAACACTGAAGCTTTCTTT	-	-	TRBJ1-1	TRBV5-6
CASTEQSNQPQHF	TGTGCCAGCACTGAACAGAGCAATCAGCCCCAGCATTTT	-	-	TRBJ1-5	TRBV15
CASTPIAGGESEQYF	TGTGCCAGCACCCCTATAGCGGGAGGAGAAAGCGAGCAGTACTTC	-	TRBD2	TRBJ2-7	TRBV11-2
CSVEDGSLGNTIYF	TGCAGCGTTGAAGACGGATCTCTCGGAAACACCATATATTTT	-	-	TRBJ1-3	TRBV29-1
CASSHPGLAVEQFF	TGTGCCAGCAGTCATCCGGGACTAGCAGTTGAGCAGTTCTTC	-	TRBD2	TRBJ2-1	TRBV6-6
CSVPDPGPGF	TGCAGCGTTCCAGACCCGGGACCCGGTTTC	-	-	TRBJ1-2	TRBV29-1
CASSYLASSYNEQFF	TGTGCCAGCAGTTATCTAGCCTCTTCCTACAATGAGCAGTTCTTC	-	-	TRBJ2-1	TRBV28
CASSEGVLRRSTEAFF	TGTGCCAGCAGTGAAGGGGTTTTGAGGAGGTCAACTGAAGCTTTCTTT	-	-	TRBJ1-1	TRBV2
CASSSEAGQEGYGYTF	TGTGCCAGCAGCTCGGAGGCGGGACAGGAGGGATATGGCTACACCTTC	-	TRBD1	TRBJ1-2	TRBV5-4
CASSRLSRGYQETQYF	TGTGCCAGCAGTCGTTTATCCAGGGGGTACCAAGAGACCCAGTACTTC	-	TRBD1	TRBJ2-5	TRBV27
CASSGRAGDSPLHF	TGTGCCAGCAGTGGCCGGGCCGGAGATTCACCCCTCCACTTT	-	-	TRBJ1-6	TRBV25-1
CASSVPSGSGYNEQFF	TGTGCCAGCAGTGTTCCTAGCGGGAGTGGATACAATGAGCAGTTCTTC	-	TRBD2	TRBJ2-1	TRBV28
CASSPFGGSIGYEQYF	TGTGCCAGCAGCCCCTTCGGCGGGAGCATCGGCTACGAGCAGTACTTC	once	TRBD2	TRBJ2-7	TRBV7-2
CASGWSSSGANVLTF	TGCGCCAGCGGGTGGTCCAGCTCTGGGGCCAACGTCCTGACTTTC	-	-	TRBJ2-6	TRBV4-3
CASSAGTVSNQPQHF	TGTGCCAGCAGCGCCGGGACGGTTAGCAATCAGCCCCAGCATTTT	few	-	TRBJ1-5	TRBV7-2
CASSLASASSTDTQYF	TGCGCCAGCAGCTTGGCGTCAGCCTCTAGCACAGATACGCAGTATTTT	-	-	TRBJ2-3	TRBV5-1
CASRGAGGLEVENEQFF	TGTGCCAGTAGGGGAGCGGGAGGGCTGGAAGTAGAGAATGAGCAGTTCTTC	-	TRBD2	TRBJ2-1	TRBV19
CASSPPSGSLYVTDTQYF	TGTGCCAGCAGCCCGCCTAGCGGGAGCCTTTATGTAACAGATACGCAGTATTTT	once	TRBD2	TRBJ2-3	TRBV27
CAWSEASGLYEQYF	TGTGCCTGGAGTGAGGCTAGCGGACTCTACGAGCAGTACTTC	-	TRBD2	TRBJ2-7	TRBV30
CASSPDSYNEQFF	TGCGCCAGCAGCCCGGACTCGTACAATGAGCAGTTCTTC	-	-	TRBJ2-1	TRBV5-1
CSVEGGGNDNEQFF	TGCAGCGTTGAAGGAGGCGGAAACGACAATGAGCAGTTCTTC	-	-	TRBJ2-1	TRBV29-1
CAIEFTDTQYF	TGTGCCATCGAATTTACCGATACGCAGTATTTT	-	-	TRBJ2-3	TRBV6-5
CAISERGRTVGIGTYEQYF	TGTGCCATCAGTGAAAGGGGTAGGACAGTCGGAATAGGGACCTACGAGCAGTACTTC	-	-	TRBJ2-7	TRBV10-3
CASSPYPTATYGYTF	TGTGCCAGCAGCCCCTATCCGACAGCTACGTATGGCTACACCTTC	-	-	TRBJ1-2	TRBV7-3
CASSLVGALQGRQIYEQYF	TGCGCCAGCAGCTTGGTGGGGGCCCTACAGGGGCGACAAATCTACGAGCAGTACTTC	-	TRBD1	TRBJ2-7	TRBV5-1
CASSYAGGPYNEQFF	TGTGCCAGCAGTTACGCGGGAGGGCCCTACAATGAGCAGTTCTTC	-	TRBD2	TRBJ2-1	TRBV6-5
CASSPDRETEAFF	TGTGCCAGCAGCCCGGACAGGGAAACTGAAGCTTTCTTT	few	TRBD1	TRBJ1-1	TRBV7-2
CASSLGGRPNTEAFF	TGTGCCAGCAGTTTAGGGGGCAGACCGAACACTGAAGCTTTCTTT	-	-	TRBJ1-1	TRBV27
CASRGTGGETQYF	TGTGCCAGTAGGGGGACAGGGGGAGAGACCCAGTACTTC	-	TRBD1	TRBJ2-5	TRBV19
CASSSYTGELFF	TGTGCCAGCAGCTCCTACACCGGGGAGCTGTTTTTT	-	-	TRBJ2-2	TRBV11-2
CASSWRDNEQFF	TGTGCCAGCAGCTGGCGCGACAATGAGCAGTTCTTC	-	-	TRBJ2-1	TRBV11-1
CASRGGEQLFSGSSYNEQFF	TGTGCCAGCAGAGGGGGTGAACAGCTATTTAGCGGGAGCTCCTACAATGAGCAGTTCTTC	-	TRBD2	TRBJ2-1	TRBV7-6
CASSVFGLAGSTDTQYF	TGTGCCAGCAGCGTTTTTGGACTAGCGGGATCCACAGATACGCAGTATTTT	-	TRBD2	TRBJ2-3	TRBV9
CASSLDRDTSGNTIYF	TGTGCCAGCAGCCTAGACCGGGACACCTCTGGAAACACCATATATTTT	-	-	TRBJ1-3	TRBV7-9
CASSLVGDYKEETQYF	TGTGCCAGCAGCTTAGTAGGGGACTATAAGGAAGAGACCCAGTACTTC	-	TRBD2	TRBJ2-5	TRBV11-2